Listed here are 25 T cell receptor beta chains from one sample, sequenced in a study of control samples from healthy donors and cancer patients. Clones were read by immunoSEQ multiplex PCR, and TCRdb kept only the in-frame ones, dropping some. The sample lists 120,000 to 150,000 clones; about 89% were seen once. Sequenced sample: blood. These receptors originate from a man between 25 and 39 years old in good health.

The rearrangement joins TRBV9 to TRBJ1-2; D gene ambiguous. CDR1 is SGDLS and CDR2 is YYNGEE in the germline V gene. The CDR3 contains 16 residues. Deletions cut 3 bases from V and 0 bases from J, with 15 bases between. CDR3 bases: TGTGCCAGCAGCGACCCAAGGGATGAAGCTAACTATGGCTACACCTTC. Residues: CASSDPRDEANYGYTF.

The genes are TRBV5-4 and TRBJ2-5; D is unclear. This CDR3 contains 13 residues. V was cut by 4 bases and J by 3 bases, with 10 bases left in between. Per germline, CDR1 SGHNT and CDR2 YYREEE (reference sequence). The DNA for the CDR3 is TGTGCCAGCAGCGACGGAACCAAAGAGACCCAGTACTTC. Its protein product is CASSDGTKETQYF.

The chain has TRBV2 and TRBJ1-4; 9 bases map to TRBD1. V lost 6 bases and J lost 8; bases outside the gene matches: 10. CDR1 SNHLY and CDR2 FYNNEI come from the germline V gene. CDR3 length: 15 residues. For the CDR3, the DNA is TGTGCCAGCAGGGGAGGGACAGGGACTTCGGAAAAACTGTTTTTT. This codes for CASRGGTGTSEKLFF.

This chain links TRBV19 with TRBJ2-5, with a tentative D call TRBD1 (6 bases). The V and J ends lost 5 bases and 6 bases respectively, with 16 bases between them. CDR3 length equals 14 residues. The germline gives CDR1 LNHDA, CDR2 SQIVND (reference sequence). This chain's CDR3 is CASSPRQALQTQYF. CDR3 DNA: TGTGCCAGTAGTCCCAGACAGGCCCTTCAGACCCAGTACTTC.

The CDR3 loop reads CASSSDGNRYGYTF. CDR3 DNA: TGTGCCAGCAGTTCAGACGGAAATCGATATGGCTACACCTTC. The rearrangement joins TRBV27 to TRBJ1-2; D not resolved. Germline loops: CDR1 MNHEY, CDR2 SMNVEV (reference sequence). V dropped 4 bases and J dropped 5 bases, with 14 bases sitting between them. The CDR3 is made up of 14 amino acids.

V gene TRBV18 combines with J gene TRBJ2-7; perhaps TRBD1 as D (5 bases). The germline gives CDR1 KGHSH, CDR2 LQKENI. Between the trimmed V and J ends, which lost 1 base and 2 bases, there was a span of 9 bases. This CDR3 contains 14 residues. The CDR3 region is CASSPHQGTYEQYF. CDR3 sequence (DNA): TGTGCCAGCTCACCACATCAGGGAACCTACGAGCAGTACTTC.

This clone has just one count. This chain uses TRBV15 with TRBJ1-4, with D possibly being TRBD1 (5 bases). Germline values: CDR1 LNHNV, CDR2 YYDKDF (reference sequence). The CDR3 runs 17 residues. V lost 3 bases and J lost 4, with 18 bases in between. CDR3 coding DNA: TGTGCCACCAGCAGGCAGCCTTTCTCGGGGGGTAATGAAAAACTGTTTTTT. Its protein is CATSRQPFSGGNEKLFF. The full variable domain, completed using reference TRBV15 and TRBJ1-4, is DAMVIQNPRYQVTQFGKPVTLSCSQTLNHNVMYWYQQKSSQAPKLLFHYYDKDFNNEADTPDNFQSRRPNTSFCFLDIRSPGLGDTAMYLCATSRQPFSGGNEKLFFGSGTQLSVL.

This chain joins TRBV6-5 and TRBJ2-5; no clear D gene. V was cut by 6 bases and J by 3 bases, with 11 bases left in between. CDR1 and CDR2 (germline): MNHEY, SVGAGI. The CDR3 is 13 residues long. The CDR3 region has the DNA TGTGCCAGCAGGGTGGTAATGGAAGAGACCCAGTACTTC. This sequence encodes CASRVVMEETQYF.

The chain's CDR3 is CASSFDTLGTEAFF. The CDR3 DNA reads TGTGCCAGCAGCTTCGACACCCTTGGCACTGAAGCTTTCTTT. The V and J genes are TRBV11-2 and TRBJ1-1; unclear D gene. This CDR3 is built from 14 residues. Trimming removed 3 bases at V and 4 bases at J, with 12 bases between. The germline V gene has CDR1 SGHAT and CDR2 FQNNGV.

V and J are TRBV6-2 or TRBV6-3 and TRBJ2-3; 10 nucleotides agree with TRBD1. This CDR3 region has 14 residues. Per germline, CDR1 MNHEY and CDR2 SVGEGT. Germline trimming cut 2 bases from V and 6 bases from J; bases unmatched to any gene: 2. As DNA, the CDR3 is TGTGCCAGCAGTTACAGGACAGGGGGTGATACGCAGTATTTT. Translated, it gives CASSYRTGGDTQYF.

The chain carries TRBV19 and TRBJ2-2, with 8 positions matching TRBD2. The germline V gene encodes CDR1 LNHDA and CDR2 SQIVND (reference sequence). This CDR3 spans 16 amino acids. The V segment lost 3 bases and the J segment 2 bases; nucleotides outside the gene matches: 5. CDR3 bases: TGTGCCAGTAGTATCCTTAGCGGGGTTAACACCGGGGAGCTGTTTTTT. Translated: CASSILSGVNTGELFF.

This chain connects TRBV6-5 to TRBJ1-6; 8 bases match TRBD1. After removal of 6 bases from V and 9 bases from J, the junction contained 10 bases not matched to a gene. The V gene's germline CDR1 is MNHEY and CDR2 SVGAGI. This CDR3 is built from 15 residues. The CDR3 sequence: CASRDSGGWGSPLHF. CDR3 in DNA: TGTGCCAGCAGGGACTCAGGGGGCTGGGGTTCACCCCTCCACTTT.

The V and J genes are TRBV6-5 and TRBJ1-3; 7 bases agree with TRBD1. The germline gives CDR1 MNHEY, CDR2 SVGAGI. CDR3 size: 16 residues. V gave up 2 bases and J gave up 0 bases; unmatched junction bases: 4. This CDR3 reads CASSYGGQHSGNTIYF. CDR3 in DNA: TGTGCCAGCAGTTACGGGGGACAGCACTCTGGAAACACCATATATTTT.

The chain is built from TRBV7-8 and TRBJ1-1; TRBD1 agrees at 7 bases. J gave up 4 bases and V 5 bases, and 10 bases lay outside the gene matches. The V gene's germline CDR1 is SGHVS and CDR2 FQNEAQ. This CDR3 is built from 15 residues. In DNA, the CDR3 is TGTGCCAGCAGCGGGGAGGGGGCTATGGGCACTGAAGCTTTCTTT. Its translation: CASSGEGAMGTEAFF.

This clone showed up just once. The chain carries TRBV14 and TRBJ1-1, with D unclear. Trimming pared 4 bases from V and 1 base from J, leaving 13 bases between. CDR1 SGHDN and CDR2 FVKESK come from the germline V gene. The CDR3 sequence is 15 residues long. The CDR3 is CASSPARGWNTEAFF. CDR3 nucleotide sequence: TGTGCCAGCAGCCCAGCGCGGGGTTGGAACACTGAAGCTTTCTTT.

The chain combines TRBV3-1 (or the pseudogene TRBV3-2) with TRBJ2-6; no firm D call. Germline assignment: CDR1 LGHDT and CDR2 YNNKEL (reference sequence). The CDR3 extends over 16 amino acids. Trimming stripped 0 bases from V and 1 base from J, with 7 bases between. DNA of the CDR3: TGTGCCAGCAGCCAAGACAAGTTATCTGGGGCCAACGTCCTGACTTTC. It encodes CASSQDKLSGANVLTF.

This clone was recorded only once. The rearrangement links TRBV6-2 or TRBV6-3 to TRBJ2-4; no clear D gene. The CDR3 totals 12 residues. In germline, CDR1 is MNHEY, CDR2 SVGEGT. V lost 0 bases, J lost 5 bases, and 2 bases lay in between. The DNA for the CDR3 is TGTGCCAGCAGTTACTCTCAAAACATTCAGTACTTC. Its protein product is CASSYSQNIQYF.

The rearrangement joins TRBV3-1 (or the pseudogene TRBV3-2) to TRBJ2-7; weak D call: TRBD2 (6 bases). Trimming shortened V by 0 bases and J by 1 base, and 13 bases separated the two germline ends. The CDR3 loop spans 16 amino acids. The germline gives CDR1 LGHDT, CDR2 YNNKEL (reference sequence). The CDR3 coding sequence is TGTGCCAGCAGCCAAGATGCCCCCCGGGGGTCCTACGAGCAGTACTTC. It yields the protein CASSQDAPRGSYEQYF.

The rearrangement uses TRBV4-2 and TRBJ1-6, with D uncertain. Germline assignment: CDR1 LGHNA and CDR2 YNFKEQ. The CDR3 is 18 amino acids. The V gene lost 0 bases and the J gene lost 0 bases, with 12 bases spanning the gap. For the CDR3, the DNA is TGTGCCAGCAGCCAAGACAAAGTCGGATTCTCCTATAATTCACCCCTCCACTTT. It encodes CASSQDKVGFSYNSPLHF.

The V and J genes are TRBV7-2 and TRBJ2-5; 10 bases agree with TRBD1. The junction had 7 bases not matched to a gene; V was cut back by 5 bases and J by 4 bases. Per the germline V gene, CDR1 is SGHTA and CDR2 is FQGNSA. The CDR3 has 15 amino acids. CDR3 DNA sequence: TGTGCCAGCAGCGCGACAGGGGGCCGAAGAGAGACCCAGTACTTC. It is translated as CASSATGGRRETQYF.

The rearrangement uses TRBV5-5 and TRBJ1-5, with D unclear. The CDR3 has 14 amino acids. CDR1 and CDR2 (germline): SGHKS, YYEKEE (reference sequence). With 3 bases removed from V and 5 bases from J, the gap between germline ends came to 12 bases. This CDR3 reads CASSSGNFDQPQHF. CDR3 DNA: TGTGCCAGCAGCTCCGGTAATTTTGATCAGCCCCAGCATTTT.

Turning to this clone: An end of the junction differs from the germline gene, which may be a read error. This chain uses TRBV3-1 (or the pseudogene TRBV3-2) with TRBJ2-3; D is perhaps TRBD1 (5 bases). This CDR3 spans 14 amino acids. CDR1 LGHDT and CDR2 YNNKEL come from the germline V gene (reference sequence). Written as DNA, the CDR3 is TGTGCCAGCAGCCAAGGGCGCCTCACAGGTACGCAGTATTTT. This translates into CASSQGRLTGTQYF.

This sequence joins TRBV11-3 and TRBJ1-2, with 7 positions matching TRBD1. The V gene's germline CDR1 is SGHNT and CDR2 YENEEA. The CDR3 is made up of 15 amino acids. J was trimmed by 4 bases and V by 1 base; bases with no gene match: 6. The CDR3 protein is CASSLGGGSSYGYTF. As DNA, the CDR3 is TGTGCCAGCAGCTTAGGAGGGGGCTCGAGCTATGGCTACACCTTC.

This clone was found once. The chain's CDR3 is CASSNRATAASGANVLTF. As DNA, the CDR3 is TGTGCCAGCAGCAATCGGGCGACAGCCGCCTCTGGGGCCAACGTCCTGACTTTC. The J gene is TRBJ2-6, the V gene TRBV7-9, with a weak D call TRBD1 (5 bases). Deletions cut 5 bases from V and 0 bases from J, with 17 bases between. CDR1 SEHNR and CDR2 FQNEAQ come from the germline V gene (reference sequence). The CDR3 has 18 residues.

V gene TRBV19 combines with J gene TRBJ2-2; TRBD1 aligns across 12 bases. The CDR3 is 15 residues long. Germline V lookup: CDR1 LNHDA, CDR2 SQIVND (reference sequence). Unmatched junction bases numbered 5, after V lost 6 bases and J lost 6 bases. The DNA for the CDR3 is TGTGCCAGTAGGGGACAGGGGGCCTTGGCCGGGGAGCTGTTTTTT. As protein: CASRGQGALAGELFF.